The sequence of this TCR beta chain was determined in a study of blood T cell repertoires in COVID-19. Method: immunoSEQ multiplex PCR; TCRdb's copy keeps in-frame clones and lacks some. In the table there are around 330,000 clones, over 80% of which are singletons. Germline V gives CDR1 SNHLY, CDR2 FYNNEI. V was pared by 6 bases and J by 8 bases, with 12 bases between. CDR3 length: 12 residues. The participants were between roughly 18 and 89 years old and came from roughly 25 US areas. The chain joins TRBV2 to TRBJ2-3; no definite D call. Sequencing used PBMCs or T cells enriched from blood (not recorded which). This TCR derives from a woman under 30 who had recovered from COVID-19. In nucleotides, the CDR3 is TGTGCCAGCAGCGAGAGAGGTGGTACGCAGTATTTT. This gives the protein CASSERGGTQYF.